This entry lists 20 T cell receptor beta chains sequenced from one sample in a study of cytomegalovirus exposure and HLA in healthy donors. The PCR used 60 Vbeta and 13 Jbeta primers. Profiled with immunoSEQ multiplex PCR; TCRdb holds only in-frame clones, not every one. The sample consists of around 150,000 clones, approximately 80% of them appearing once. Sequencing was done on a sample of PBMCs. Receptors originate from a male donor in good health and CMV-seronegative.

The CDR3 DNA follows: TGTGCCAGCTCACAGGGACAAATCTATGGCTACACCTTC. It yields the protein CASSQGQIYGYTF. The V call is TRBV18, the J call TRBJ1-2, with a weak D call TRBD1 (6 bases). This CDR3 is built from 13 residues. The germline CDR1 and CDR2 sequences are KGHSH and LQKENI. V was pared by 4 bases and J by 4 bases, with 10 bases between.

The chain employs TRBV5-1 and TRBJ2-5, with TRBD1 as a possible D gene (6 bases). V was shortened by 2 bases and J by 0 bases, with 14 bases between the two germline ends. CDR1 is SGHRS, CDR2 YFSETQ, per germline. This CDR3 is 16 amino acids long. CDR3 sequence: CASSFAGTPNQETQYF. The CDR3 DNA follows: TGCGCCAGCAGCTTTGCCGGGACACCAAACCAAGAGACCCAGTACTTC.

The chain employs TRBV30 and TRBJ2-7; D might be TRBD2 (7 bases). The V end was cut by 1 base, the J end by 4 bases, with 8 bases between. This CDR3 is built from 12 residues. Per germline, CDR1 GTSNPN and CDR2 SVGIG (reference sequence). Here the CDR3 DNA reads TGTGCCTGGAGTGAGGGGGGGTACGAGCAGTACTTC. Its translation: CAWSEGGYEQYF.

This rearrangement joins TRBV4-3 to TRBJ1-1; D not resolved. The CDR3 has 16 amino acids. V was trimmed by 1 base and J by 2 bases, leaving 14 bases between them. Germline CDR1 LGHNA, CDR2 YSLEER. CDR3 sequence reads: CASSQVMVGLNTEAFF. The CDR3 DNA sequence: TGCGCCAGCAGCCAAGTTATGGTAGGACTAAACACTGAAGCTTTCTTT.

The rearrangement links TRBV13 to TRBJ2-6; a weak D match, TRBD1 (5 bases). The germline V and J ends were trimmed by 3 bases and 0 bases, with 6 bases remaining between them. CDR1 and CDR2 from the germline V gene are PRHDT and FYEKMQ (reference sequence). This CDR3 region has 15 residues. In DNA, the CDR3 is TGTGCCAGCAGCTTGACAGACTCTGGGGCCAACGTCCTGACTTTC. Translating it yields CASSLTDSGANVLTF.

The chain recombines TRBV28 with TRBJ1-1; D gene uncertain. CDR3 length: 13 amino acids. V lost 1 base, J lost 10 bases, and 13 bases lay in between. CDR1 is MDHEN, CDR2 SYDVKM, per germline. The DNA for the CDR3 is TGTGCCAGCAGTTTATTCGGCGGTGGCAGAGCTTTCTTT. The encoded protein is CASSLFGGGRAFF. The variable domain in full, completed from reference TRBV28 and TRBJ1-1, reads DVKVTQSSRYLVKRTGEKVFLECVQDMDHENMFWYRQDPGLGLRLIYFSYDVKMKEKGDIPEGYSVSREKKERFSLILESASTNQTSMYLCASSLFGGGRAFFGQGTRLTVV.

This chain uses TRBV9 with TRBJ1-1; no clear D gene. The germline gives CDR1 SGDLS, CDR2 YYNGEE. Trimming pared 0 bases from V and 1 base from J, leaving 7 bases between. The CDR3 sequence is 14 residues long. The CDR3 DNA sequence: TGTGCCAGCAGCGTAGAAAGCTGGAACACTGAAGCTTTCTTT. It translates to CASSVESWNTEAFF.

This chain's CDR3 is CASSLGVNTEAFF. The CDR3 nucleotides read TGTGCCAGCAGCTTGGGAGTTAACACTGAAGCTTTCTTT. The V call is TRBV5-6, the J call TRBJ1-1; D gene unclear. V lost 0 bases and J 2 bases, leaving 5 bases between the germline ends. The length of the CDR3 is 13 residues. Germline V gene data show CDR1 as SGHDT and CDR2 as YYEEEE.

The chain carries TRBV2 and TRBJ2-7, with a tentative D call TRBD1 (6 bases). The germline gives CDR1 SNHLY, CDR2 FYNNEI. Trimming pared 1 base from V and 0 bases from J, leaving 10 bases between. CDR3 length equals 15 residues. CDR3 region: CASSEVWDNSYEQYF. The CDR3 DNA is TGTGCCAGCAGTGAAGTTTGGGACAACTCCTACGAGCAGTACTTC. Using reference TRBV2 and TRBJ2-7 for the parts outside the CDR3, the full variable domain is EPEVTQTPSHQVTQMGQEVILRCVPISNHLYFYWYRQILGQKVEFLVSFYNNEISEKSEIFDDQFSVERPDGSNFTLKIRSTKLEDSAMYFCASSEVWDNSYEQYFGPGTRLTVT.

The V call is TRBV18, the J call TRBJ2-1; 11 bases are a match to TRBD2. The CDR3 spans 16 residues. V shed 10 bases and J 3 bases; nucleotides not matched to a gene: 11. CDR1 is KGHSH and CDR2 is LQKENI in the germline V gene. The DNA for the CDR3 is TGTGCCACCAGAAGCACTAGCGGGGGTCTCTACAATGAGCAGTTCTTC. Amino acids: CATRSTSGGLYNEQFF.

The chain employs TRBV29-1 and TRBJ1-1; D perhaps matches TRBD1 (6 bases). Trimming pared 5 bases from V and 3 bases from J, leaving 10 bases between. Per germline, CDR1 SQVTM and CDR2 ANQGSEA. The CDR3 runs to 12 residues. This CDR3 is CSVSEGDTEAFF. The CDR3 region has the DNA TGCAGCGTTAGCGAGGGGGACACTGAAGCTTTCTTT.

The chain employs TRBV4-3 and TRBJ1-2; unclear D gene. V lost 1 base, J lost 7 bases, and 13 bases lay in between. This CDR3 is built from 14 residues. From germline, CDR1 is LGHNA and CDR2 YSLEER. Here the CDR3 DNA reads TGCGCCAGCAGCCAAGCCCAGGAACCTGTTGGCTACACCTTC. Its translation: CASSQAQEPVGYTF.

J is TRBJ2-2 and V is TRBV29-1, with 8 bases aligning to TRBD1. The V segment lost 7 bases and the J segment 1 base; nucleotides outside the gene matches: 11. There are 16 residues in the CDR3. Germline CDR1 and CDR2: SQVTM and ANQGSEA. The CDR3 reads CSGSDRGRENTGELFF. In DNA, the CDR3 is TGCAGCGGAAGCGACAGGGGTCGGGAGAACACCGGGGAGCTGTTTTTT.

V is TRBV7-3 and J is TRBJ2-1; D is perhaps TRBD2 (5 bases). This CDR3 region has 15 residues. Trimming cost V 2 bases and J 9 bases, with 17 bases left between them. The V gene's germline CDR1 is SGHTA and CDR2 FQGTGA. The CDR3 here is CASSLVGGPGGEQFF. The CDR3 region has the DNA TGTGCCAGCAGCTTAGTCGGTGGCCCCGGAGGTGAGCAGTTCTTC.

Turning to this clone: Germline is not matched at one junction end, which may reflect a read error. The J gene is TRBJ2-7, the V gene TRBV7-9, with D perhaps matching TRBD1 (7 bases). Germline V CDR1 and CDR2: SEHNR, FQNEAQ (reference sequence). The CDR3 runs 15 residues. The CDR3 bases are TGTTCCAGCAGCTTAGGAGGGACAGAGACCTACGAGCAGTACTTC. This codes for CSSSLGGTETYEQYF.

This clone came up a few times. The gene calls are TRBV2 and TRBJ1-6, with D possibly being TRBD1 (5 bases). The CDR3 has 14 amino acids. Germline V gene data show CDR1 as SNHLY and CDR2 as FYNNEI. V was trimmed by 6 bases and J by 8 bases, leaving 14 bases between them. CDR3: CASRTDRTDSPLHF. CDR3 in DNA: TGTGCCAGCAGAACAGACAGAACCGATTCACCCCTCCACTTT.

This rearrangement joins TRBV6-5 to TRBJ1-3; D gene ambiguous. The germline V gene has CDR1 MNHEY and CDR2 SVGAGI. The CDR3 length is 13 residues. Between the trimmed V and J ends, which lost 6 bases and 6 bases, there was a span of 12 bases. The chain's CDR3 is CASRVQAENTIYF. In nucleotides, the CDR3 is TGTGCCAGCAGGGTGCAAGCGGAAAACACCATATATTTT.

The chain employs TRBV7-2 and TRBJ2-7, with 8 bases that match TRBD2. The germline CDR1 and CDR2 sequences are SGHTA and FQGNSA. Trimming removed 4 bases from V and 6 bases from J; junction bases left unmatched: 8. There are 14 residues in the CDR3. The DNA for the CDR3 is TGTGCCAGCAGCTCCGGGGGGGTCTCGGGCGAGCAGTACTTC. The encoded protein is CASSSGGVSGEQYF. The variable domain in full, with the rest retrieved from reference TRBV7-2 and TRBJ2-7, is GAGVSQSPSNKVTEKGKDVELRCDPISGHTALYWYRQSLGQGLEFLIYFQGNSAPDKSGLPSDRFSAERTGGSVSTLTIQRTQQEDSAVYLCASSSGGVSGEQYFGPGTRLTVT.

This chain connects TRBV29-1 to TRBJ2-7; 10 bases are a match to TRBD1. Germline CDR1 is SQVTM and CDR2 is ANQGSEA. V trimming: 6 bases; J trimming: 0 bases; junction bases outside the gene matches: 11. The CDR3 covers 16 residues. DNA of the CDR3: TGCAGCGTCCTCGCCCGGGACAGGGGTTACTCCTACGAGCAGTACTTC. The encoded protein is CSVLARDRGYSYEQYF.

The chain has TRBV18 and TRBJ2-7; 8 bases are shared with TRBD1. CDR1 KGHSH and CDR2 LQKENI come from the germline V gene. V lost 6 bases to trimming and J lost 4 bases; unmatched junction nucleotides: 8. This CDR3 contains 14 residues. CDR3 in DNA: TGTGCCAGCTCTCGGACAGGGAAAGGGTACGAGCAGTACTTC. As protein: CASSRTGKGYEQYF.